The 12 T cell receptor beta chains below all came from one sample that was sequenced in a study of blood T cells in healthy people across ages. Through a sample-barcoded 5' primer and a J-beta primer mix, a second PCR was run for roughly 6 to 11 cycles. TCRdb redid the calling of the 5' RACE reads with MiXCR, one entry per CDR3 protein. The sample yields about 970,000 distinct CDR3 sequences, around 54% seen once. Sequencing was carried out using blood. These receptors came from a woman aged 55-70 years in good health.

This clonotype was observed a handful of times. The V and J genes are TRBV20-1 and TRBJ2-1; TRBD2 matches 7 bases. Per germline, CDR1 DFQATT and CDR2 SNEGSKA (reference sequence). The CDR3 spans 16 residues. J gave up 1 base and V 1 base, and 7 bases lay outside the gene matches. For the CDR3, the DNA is TGCAGTGCTAGAGCCTTCCAAGCGGGATCCTACAATGAGCAGTTCTTC. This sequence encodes CSARAFQAGSYNEQFF.

CDR3 in DNA: TGCAGTGCTAGAGAGACAGTACAGCAGTCCTACGAGCAGTACTTC. Amino acid sequence: CSARETVQQSYEQYF. This chain connects TRBV20-1 to TRBJ2-7; a weak D match, TRBD1 (5 bases). Germline-derived CDR1 and CDR2 are DFQATT and SNEGSKA (reference sequence). The CDR3 is 15 amino acids. V was trimmed by 0 bases and J by 1 base, leaving 13 bases between them.

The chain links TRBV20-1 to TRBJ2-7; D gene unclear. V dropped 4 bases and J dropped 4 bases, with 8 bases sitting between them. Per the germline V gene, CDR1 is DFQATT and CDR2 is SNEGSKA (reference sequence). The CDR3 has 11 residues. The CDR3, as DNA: TGCAGTGCTAACAGAGATTACGAGCAGTACTTC. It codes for CSANRDYEQYF.

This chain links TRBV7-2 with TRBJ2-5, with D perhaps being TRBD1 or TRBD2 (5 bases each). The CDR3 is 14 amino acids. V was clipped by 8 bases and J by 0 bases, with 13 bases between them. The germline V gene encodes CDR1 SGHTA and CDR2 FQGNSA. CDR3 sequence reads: CASLPGPHQETQYF. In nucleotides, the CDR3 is TGTGCCAGCCTGCCGGGGCCCCACCAAGAGACCCAGTACTTC.

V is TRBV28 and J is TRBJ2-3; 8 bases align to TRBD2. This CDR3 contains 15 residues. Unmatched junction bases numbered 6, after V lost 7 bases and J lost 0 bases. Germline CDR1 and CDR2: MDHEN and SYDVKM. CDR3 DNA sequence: TGTGCCAGCATCGCCGGGGGGGGTAGCACAGATACGCAGTATTTT. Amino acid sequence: CASIAGGGSTDTQYF.

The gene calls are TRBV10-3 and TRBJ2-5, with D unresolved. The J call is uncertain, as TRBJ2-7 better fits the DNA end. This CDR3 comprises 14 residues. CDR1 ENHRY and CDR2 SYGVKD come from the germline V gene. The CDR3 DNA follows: TGTGCCATCAGTGAAACCGGGTCCTCCTACGAGCAGTACTTC. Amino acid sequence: CAISETGSSYEQYF.

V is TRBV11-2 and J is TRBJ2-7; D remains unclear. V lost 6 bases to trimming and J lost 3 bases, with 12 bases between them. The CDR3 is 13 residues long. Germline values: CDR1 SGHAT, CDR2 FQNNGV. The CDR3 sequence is CASSVGIGYEQYF. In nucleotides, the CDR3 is TGTGCCAGCAGTGTAGGTATAGGCTACGAGCAGTACTTC.

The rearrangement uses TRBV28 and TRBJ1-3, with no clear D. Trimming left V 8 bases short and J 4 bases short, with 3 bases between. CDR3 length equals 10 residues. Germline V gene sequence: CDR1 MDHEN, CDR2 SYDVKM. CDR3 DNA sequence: TGTGCCAGCCAAGGAAACACCATATATTTT. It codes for CASQGNTIYF.

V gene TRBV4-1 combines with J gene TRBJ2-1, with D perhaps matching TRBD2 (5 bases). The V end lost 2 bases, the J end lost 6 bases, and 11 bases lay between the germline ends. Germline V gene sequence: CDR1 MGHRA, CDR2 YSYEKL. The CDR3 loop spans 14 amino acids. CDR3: CASSQPRTSNEQFF. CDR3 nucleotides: TGCGCCAGCAGCCAACCTAGGACTTCCAATGAGCAGTTCTTC.

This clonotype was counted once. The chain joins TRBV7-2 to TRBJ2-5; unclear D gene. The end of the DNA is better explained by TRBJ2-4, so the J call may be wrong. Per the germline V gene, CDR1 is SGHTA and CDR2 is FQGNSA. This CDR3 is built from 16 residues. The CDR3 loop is CASSLGSAYNQNIQYF. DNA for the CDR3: TGTGCCAGCAGCTTAGGAAGCGCATACAACCAAAACATTCAGTACTTC.

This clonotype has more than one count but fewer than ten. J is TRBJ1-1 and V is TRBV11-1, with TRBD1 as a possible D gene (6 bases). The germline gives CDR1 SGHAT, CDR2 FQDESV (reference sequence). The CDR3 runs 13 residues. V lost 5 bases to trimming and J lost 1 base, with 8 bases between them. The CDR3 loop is CASSRGQNTEAFF. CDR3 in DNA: TGTGCCAGCAGCCGGGGACAGAACACTGAAGCTTTCTTT. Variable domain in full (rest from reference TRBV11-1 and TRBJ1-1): EAEVAQSPRYKITEKSQAVAFWCDPISGHATLYWYRQILGQGPELLVQFQDESVVDDSQLPKDRFSAERLKGVDSTLKIQPAELGDSAMYLCASSRGQNTEAFFGQGTRLTVV.

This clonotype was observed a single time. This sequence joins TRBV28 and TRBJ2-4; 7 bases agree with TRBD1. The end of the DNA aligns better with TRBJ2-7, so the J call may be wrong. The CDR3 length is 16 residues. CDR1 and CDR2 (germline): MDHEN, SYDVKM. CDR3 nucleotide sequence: TGTGCCAGCAACGAGGTCAGGGGGACGGACTCCTACGAGCAGTACTTC. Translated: CASNEVRGTDSYEQYF.